This T cell receptor (beta chain) emerged from a study of blood T cells in healthy people across ages. Whole-study findings and limits: When set beside aged donors, long-lived donors presented more naive CD4+ cells and higher diversity.

The CDR3 sequence is 13 residues long. Germline V gene lookup returns CDR1 MDHEN and CDR2 SYDVKM. V was clipped by 6 bases and J by 6 bases, with 9 bases between them. There were at least 5 micrograms of total RNA extracted from every sample. PCR was performed a second time for roughly 7 to 12 cycles using a sample-barcoded 5' primer and a J-beta primer mix. Each cDNA was tagged by a template-switch adaptor containing 12 random nucleotides. Using its own MiXCR run on the 5' RACE reads, TCRdb lists one record per CDR3 protein. The profile covers some 800,000 distinct CDR3 sequences, with around 25% appearing a single time and approximately 4% taken by the ten largest. This clonotype has only a few counts. As yet, its antigen is unknown. This same sample was also part of a study on T cells of mothers and their children. That publication notes: Over 8 million TCR beta CDR3 reads were obtained from each mother, and about 2.9 million from each child.

The receptor was derived from a boy under 18 in good health. The chain recombines TRBV28 with TRBJ2-6; either TRBD1 or TRBD2 may supply D (5 bases each). Sequenced input: blood. The CDR3 bases are TGTGCCAGCAGGGGGGACCCGGCCAACGTCCTGACTTTC. This codes for CASRGDPANVLTF.